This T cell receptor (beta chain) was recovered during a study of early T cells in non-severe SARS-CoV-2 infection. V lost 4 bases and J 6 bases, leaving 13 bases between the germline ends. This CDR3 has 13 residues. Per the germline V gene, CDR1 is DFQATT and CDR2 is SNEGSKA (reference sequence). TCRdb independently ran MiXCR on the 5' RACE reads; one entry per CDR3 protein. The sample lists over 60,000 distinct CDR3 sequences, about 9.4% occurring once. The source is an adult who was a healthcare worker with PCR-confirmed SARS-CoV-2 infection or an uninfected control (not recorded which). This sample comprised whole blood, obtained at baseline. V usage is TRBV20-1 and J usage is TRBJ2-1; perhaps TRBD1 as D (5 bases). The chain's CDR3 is CSAIQGKGNEQFF. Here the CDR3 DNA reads TGCAGTGCTATCCAGGGAAAAGGCAATGAGCAGTTCTTC.